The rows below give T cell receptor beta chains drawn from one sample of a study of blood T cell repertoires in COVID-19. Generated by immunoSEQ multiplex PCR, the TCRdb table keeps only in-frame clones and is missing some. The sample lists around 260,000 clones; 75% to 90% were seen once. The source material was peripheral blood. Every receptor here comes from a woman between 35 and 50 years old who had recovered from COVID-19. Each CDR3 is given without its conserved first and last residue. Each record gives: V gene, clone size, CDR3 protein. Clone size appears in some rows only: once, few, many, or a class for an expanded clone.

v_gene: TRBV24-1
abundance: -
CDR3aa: ATSPLELPNEQF

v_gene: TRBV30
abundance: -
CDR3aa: AHTLGSQETQY

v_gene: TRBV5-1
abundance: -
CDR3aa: ASSFGASYNEQF

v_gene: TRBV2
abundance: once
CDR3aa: ASSGPRALNYGYT

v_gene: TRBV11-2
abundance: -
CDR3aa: ASSTQYRVKRNTIY

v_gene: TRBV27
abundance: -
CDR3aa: ASSLGTSDHNEQF

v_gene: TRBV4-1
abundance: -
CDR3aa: ASSQGIGSSTYNEQF

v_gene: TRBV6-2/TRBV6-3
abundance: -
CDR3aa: ASSYLGQGRQPQH

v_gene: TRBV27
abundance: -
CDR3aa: ASRGPTGGSSTEAF

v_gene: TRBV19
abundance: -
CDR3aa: ASTNSIATNEKLF

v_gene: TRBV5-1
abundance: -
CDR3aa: ASSPSPSEGYYEQY

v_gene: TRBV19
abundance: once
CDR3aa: ASSKQSNQPQH

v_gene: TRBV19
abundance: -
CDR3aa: ASSTYGRENTEAF

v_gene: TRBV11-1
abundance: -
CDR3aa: ASRQTGTTYNEQF

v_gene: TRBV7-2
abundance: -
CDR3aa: ASGLAGGTDTQY

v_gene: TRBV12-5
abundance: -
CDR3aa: ASGLVGLAGGPSNEQF

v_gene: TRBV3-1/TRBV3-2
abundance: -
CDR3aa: ASSRWDFSYNEQF

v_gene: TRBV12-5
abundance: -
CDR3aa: ASGLSGQTTDTQY

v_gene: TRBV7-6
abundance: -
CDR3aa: ASSLGSSGNPSYNEQF

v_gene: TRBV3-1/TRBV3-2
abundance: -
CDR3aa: ASSPGAGELF

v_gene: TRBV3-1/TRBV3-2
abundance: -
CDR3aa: ASSRTANTEAF

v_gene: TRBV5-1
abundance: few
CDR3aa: ASSSRLAEATDTQY

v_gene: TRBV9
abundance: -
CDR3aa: ASSVQGGNEKLF

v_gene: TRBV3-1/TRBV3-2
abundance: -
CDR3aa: ASSQITSGTYEQY

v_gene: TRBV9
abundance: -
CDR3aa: ASSVSLTSGSLGEQF

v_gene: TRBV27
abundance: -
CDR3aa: ASSLTRTGARNEQF

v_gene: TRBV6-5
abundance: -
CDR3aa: ASSIGSLAYEQY

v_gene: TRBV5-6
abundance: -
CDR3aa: ASSYGTGGSPLH

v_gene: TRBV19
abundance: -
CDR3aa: ASSSGGGSEAF

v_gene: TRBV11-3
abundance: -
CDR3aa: ASNKGGFSTGELF

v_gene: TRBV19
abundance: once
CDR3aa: ASSLGAAGELF

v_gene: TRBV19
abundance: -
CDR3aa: ASSIGGYNEQF

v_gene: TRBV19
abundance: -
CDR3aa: ASSGQGRGTAEQY

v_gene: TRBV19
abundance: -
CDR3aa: ASSIGLAGVNTGELF

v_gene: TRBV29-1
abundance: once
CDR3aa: SVDSGNTEAF

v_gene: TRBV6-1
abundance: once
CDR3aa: ASSGSLAPSSYNEQF

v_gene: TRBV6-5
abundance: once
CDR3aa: ASSPMTDIINIQY

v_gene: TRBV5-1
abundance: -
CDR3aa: ASSLGREWIDTQY

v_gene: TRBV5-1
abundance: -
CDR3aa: ASSQDGGAGYEQY

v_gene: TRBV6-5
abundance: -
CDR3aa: ASSYSGGTGTQY

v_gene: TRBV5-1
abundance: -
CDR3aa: ASSPTLAGGQGYT

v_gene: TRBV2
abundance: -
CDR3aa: ASSEQGAVETQY